The entry below describes one TCR beta chain. Germline assignment: CDR1 SGHVS and CDR2 FQNEAQ. Trimming took 2 bases from V and 4 from J, leaving 11 bases between them. The CDR3 runs to 14 residues. The data originate from a study of control samples from healthy donors and cancer patients. Only in-frame clones appear in the TCRdb table, and some are missing; sequencing was by immunoSEQ multiplex PCR. The data hold 150,000 to 200,000 clones, with around 90% observed a single time. V gene TRBV7-8 combines with J gene TRBJ2-5; D call uncertain. Sequenced material: blood. The sequence was collected from a woman between 45 and 60 years old in good health. In nucleotides, the CDR3 is TGTGCCAGCAGCTTATTTCCCCACGTAGAGACCCAGTACTTC. Its translation: CASSLFPHVETQYF.